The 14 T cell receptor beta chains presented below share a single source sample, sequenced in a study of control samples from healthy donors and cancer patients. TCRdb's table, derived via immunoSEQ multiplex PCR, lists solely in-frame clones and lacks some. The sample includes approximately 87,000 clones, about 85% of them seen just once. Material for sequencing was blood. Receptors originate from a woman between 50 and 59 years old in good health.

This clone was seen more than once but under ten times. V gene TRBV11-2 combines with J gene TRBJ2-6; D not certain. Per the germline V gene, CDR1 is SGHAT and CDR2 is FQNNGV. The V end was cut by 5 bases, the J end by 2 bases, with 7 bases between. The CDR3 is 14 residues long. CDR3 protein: CASSQNTGANVLTF. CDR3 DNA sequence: TGTGCCAGCAGCCAAAATACTGGGGCCAACGTCCTGACTTTC. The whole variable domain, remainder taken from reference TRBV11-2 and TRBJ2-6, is EAGVAQSPRYKIIEKRQSVAFWCNPISGHATLYWYQQILGQGPKLLIQFQNNGVVDDSQLPKDRFSAERLKGVDSTLKIQPAKLEDSAVYLCASSQNTGANVLTFGAGSRLTVL.

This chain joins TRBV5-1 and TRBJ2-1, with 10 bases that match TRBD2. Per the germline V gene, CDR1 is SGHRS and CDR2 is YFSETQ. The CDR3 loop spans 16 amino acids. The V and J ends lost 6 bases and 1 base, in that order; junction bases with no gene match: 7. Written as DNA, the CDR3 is TGCGCCAGCACCAGGGAGGGACTAGCGTCCTACAATGAGCAGTTCTTC. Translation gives CASTREGLASYNEQFF. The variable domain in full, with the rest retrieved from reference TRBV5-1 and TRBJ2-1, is KAGVTQTPRYLIKTRGQQVTLSCSPISGHRSVSWYQQTPGQGLQFLFEYFSETQRNKGNFPGRFSGRQFSNSRSEMNVSTLELGDSALYLCASTREGLASYNEQFFGPGTRLTVL.

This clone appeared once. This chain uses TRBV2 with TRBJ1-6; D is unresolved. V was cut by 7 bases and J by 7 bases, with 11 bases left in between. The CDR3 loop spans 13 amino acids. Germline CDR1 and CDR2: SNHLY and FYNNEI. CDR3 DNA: TGTGCCAGCATCCAGGAAGTCAATTCACCCCTCCACTTT. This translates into CASIQEVNSPLHF. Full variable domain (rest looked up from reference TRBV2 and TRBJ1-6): EPEVTQTPSHQVTQMGQEVILRCVPISNHLYFYWYRQILGQKVEFLVSFYNNEISEKSEIFDDQFSVERPDGSNFTLKIRSTKLEDSAMYFCASIQEVNSPLHFGNGTRLTVT.

The DNA for the CDR3 is TGTGCCAGCAGCTTAGTCAGGGATAACACTGAAGCTTTCTTT. This encodes CASSLVRDNTEAFF. This chain links TRBV7-8 with TRBJ1-1; a possible D gene is TRBD1 (5 bases). The CDR3 is 14 amino acids. Germline V gene lookup returns CDR1 SGHVS and CDR2 FQNEAQ. With 1 base removed from V and 2 bases from J, the gap between germline ends came to 8 bases. Filled out from reference TRBV7-8 and TRBJ1-1, the complete variable domain reads GAGVSQSPRYKVAKRGQDVALRCDPISGHVSLFWYQQALGQGPEFLTYFQNEAQLDKSGLPSDRFFAERPEGSVSTLKIQRTQQEDSAVYLCASSLVRDNTEAFFGQGTRLTVV.

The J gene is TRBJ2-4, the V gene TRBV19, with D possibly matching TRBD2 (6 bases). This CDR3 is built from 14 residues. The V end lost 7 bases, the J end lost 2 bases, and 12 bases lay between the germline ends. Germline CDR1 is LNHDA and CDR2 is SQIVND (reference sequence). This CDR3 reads CASNRDSSKNIQYF. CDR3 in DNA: TGTGCCAGTAACCGGGACTCTTCCAAAAACATTCAGTACTTC.

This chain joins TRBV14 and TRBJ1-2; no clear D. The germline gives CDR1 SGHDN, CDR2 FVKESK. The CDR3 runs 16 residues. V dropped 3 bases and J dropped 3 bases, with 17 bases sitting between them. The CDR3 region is CASSQGALKRHYGYTF. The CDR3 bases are TGTGCCAGCAGCCAGGGAGCTTTAAAGCGTCACTATGGCTACACCTTC.

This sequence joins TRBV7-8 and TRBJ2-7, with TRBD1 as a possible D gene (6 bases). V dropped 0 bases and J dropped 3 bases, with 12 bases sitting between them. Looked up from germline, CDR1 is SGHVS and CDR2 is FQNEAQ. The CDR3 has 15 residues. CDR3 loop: CASSLAQGMGYEQYF. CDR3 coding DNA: TGTGCCAGCAGCTTAGCGCAGGGGATGGGCTACGAGCAGTACTTC. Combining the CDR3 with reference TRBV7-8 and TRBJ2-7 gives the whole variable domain GAGVSQSPRYKVAKRGQDVALRCDPISGHVSLFWYQQALGQGPEFLTYFQNEAQLDKSGLPSDRFFAERPEGSVSTLKIQRTQQEDSAVYLCASSLAQGMGYEQYFGPGTRLTVT.

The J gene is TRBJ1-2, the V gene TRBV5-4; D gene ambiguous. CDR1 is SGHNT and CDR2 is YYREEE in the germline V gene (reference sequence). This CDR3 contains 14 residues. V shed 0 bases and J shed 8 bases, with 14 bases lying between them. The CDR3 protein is CASSLDIRSEGYTF. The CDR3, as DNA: TGTGCCAGCAGCTTGGACATACGTTCGGAGGGCTACACCTTC.

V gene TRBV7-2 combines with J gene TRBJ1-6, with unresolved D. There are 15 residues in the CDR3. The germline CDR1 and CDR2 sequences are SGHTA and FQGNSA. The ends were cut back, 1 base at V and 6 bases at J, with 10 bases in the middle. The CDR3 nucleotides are TGTGCCAGCAGCTTAGGAGTGCCTCGTAATTCACCCCTCCACTTT. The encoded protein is CASSLGVPRNSPLHF.

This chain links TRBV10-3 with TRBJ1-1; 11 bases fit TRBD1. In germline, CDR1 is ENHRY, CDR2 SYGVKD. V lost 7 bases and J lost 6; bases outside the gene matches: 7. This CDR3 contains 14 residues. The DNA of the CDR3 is TGTGCCATCACCGCCGGACAGGGGGCCGCTGAAGCTTTCTTT. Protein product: CAITAGQGAAEAFF.

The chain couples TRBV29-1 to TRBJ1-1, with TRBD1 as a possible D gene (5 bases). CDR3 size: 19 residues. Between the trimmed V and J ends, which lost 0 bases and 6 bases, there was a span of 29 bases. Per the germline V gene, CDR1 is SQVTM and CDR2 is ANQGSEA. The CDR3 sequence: CSVEEVKYGRASNLAEAFF. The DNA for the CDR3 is TGCAGCGTTGAAGAGGTGAAGTATGGCAGGGCGAGTAATTTGGCTGAAGCTTTCTTT.

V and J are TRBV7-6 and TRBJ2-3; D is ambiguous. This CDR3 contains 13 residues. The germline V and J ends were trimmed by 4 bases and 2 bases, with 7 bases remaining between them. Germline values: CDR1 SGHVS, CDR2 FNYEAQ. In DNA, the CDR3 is TGTGCCAGCAGCTCCCTCAACACAGATACGCAGTATTTT. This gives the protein CASSSLNTDTQYF.

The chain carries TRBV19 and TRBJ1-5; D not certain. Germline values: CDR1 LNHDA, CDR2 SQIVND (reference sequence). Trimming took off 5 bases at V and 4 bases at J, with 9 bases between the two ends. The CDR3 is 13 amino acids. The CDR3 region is CASSGSLNQPQHF. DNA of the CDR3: TGTGCCAGTAGTGGGAGCTTGAATCAGCCCCAGCATTTT.

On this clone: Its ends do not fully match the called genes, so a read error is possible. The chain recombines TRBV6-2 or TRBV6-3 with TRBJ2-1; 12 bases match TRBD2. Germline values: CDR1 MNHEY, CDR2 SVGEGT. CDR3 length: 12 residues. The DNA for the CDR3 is TGTGCCAGCAGCCCTAGCGGGAGGGCCGCGCTCTTC. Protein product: CASSPSGRAALF.